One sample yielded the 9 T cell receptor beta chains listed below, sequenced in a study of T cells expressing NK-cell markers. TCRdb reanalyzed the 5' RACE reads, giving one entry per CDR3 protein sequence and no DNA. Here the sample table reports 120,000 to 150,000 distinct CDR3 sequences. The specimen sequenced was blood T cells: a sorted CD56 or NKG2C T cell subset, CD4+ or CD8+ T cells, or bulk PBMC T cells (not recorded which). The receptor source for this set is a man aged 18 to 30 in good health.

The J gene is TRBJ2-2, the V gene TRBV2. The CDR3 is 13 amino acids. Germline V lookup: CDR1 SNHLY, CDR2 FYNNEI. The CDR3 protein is CASFGFATGELFF. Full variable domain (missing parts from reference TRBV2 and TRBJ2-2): EPEVTQTPSHQVTQMGQEVILRCVPISNHLYFYWYRQILGQKVEFLVSFYNNEISEKSEIFDDQFSVERPDGSNFTLKIRSTKLEDSAMYFCASFGFATGELFFGEGSRLTVL.

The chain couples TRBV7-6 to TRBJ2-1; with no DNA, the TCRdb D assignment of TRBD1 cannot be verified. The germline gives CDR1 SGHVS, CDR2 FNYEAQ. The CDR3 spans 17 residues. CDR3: CASSLDGQGYSYNEQFF.

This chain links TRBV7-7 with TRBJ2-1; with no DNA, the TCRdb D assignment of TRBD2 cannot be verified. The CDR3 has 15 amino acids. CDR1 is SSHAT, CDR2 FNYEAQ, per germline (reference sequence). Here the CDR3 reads CASSLLAGDYNEQFF.

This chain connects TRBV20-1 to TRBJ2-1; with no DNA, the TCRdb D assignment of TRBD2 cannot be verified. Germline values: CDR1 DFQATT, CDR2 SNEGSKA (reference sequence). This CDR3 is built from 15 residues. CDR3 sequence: CSAGNLAEAYNEQFF.

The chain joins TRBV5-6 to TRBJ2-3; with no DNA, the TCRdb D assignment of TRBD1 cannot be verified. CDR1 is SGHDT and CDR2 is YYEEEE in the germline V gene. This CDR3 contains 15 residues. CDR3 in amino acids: CASSPAGTTTDTQYF.

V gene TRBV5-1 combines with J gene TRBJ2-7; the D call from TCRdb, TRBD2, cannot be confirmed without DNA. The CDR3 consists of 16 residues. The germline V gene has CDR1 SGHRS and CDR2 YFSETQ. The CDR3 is CASSLASTSGSYEQYF.

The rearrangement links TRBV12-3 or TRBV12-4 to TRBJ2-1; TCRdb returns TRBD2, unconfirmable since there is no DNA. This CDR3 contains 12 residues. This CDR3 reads CASSLGSYEQFF.

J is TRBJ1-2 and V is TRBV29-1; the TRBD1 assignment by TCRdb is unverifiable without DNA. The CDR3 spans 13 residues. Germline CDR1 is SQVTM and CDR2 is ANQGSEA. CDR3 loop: CSTGDPTNYGYTF.

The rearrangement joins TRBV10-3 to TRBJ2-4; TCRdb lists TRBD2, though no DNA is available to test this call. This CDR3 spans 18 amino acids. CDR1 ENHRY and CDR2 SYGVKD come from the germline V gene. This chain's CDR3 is CAISESASGSGTKNIQYF.